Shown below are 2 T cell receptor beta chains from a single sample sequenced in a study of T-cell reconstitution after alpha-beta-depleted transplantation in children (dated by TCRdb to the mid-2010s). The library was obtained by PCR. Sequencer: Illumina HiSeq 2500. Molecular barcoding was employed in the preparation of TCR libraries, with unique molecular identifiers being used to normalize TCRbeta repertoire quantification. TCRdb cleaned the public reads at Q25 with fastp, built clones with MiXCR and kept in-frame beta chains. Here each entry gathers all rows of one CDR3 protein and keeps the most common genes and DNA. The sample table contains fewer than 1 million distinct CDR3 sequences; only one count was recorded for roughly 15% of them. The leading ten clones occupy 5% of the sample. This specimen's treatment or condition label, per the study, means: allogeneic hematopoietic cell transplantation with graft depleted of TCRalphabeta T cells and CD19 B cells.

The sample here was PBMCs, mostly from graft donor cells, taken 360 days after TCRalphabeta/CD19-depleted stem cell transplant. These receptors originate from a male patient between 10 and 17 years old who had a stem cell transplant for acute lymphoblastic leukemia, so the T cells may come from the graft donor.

Here the CDR3 reads CASSPLAGGTHYEQYF. The CDR3 DNA reads TGCGCCAGCAGCCCCTTAGCGGGAGGGACTCATTACGAGCAGTACTTC. This chain joins TRBV5-1 and TRBJ2-7, with 11 positions matching TRBD2. V was clipped by 4 bases and J by 4 bases; unmatched bases: 10. Per germline, CDR1 SGHRS and CDR2 YFSETQ. This CDR3 is built from 16 residues.

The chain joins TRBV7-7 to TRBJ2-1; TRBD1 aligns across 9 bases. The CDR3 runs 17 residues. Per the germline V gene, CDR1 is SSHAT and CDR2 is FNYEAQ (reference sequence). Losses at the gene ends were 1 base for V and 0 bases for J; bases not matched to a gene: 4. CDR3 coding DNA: TGTGCCAGCAGCTTAGAACAGGGGGCCAGCTCCTACAATGAGCAGTTCTTC. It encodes CASSLEQGASSYNEQFF.